This T cell receptor (beta chain) was identified during a study of blood T cell repertoires in COVID-19. Study-level information: The cDNA or gDNA used as material had been derived from T cells, B-cell-depleted T cells, or PBMCs.

This CDR3 spans 16 amino acids. V lost 3 bases and J 0 bases, leaving 11 bases between the germline ends. CDR1 and CDR2 (germline): SEHNR, FQNEAQ (reference sequence). Data came from immunoSEQ multiplex PCR; TCRdb stores just in-frame clones and leaves some out. This table has 170,000 or so clones, 65% to 90% appearing once. This receptor was identified in a human donor in a cohort sampled during active COVID-19. Sequencing was performed on peripheral blood. The chain is built from TRBV7-9 and TRBJ2-2; D perhaps matches TRBD2 (6 bases). In DNA, the CDR3 is TGTGCCAGCAGCTTCGGGTCGGGAGCGAACACCGGGGAGCTGTTTTTT. Its translation is CASSFGSGANTGELFF.